This passage covers 10 T cell receptor beta chains from one sample sequenced in a study of human T cells and chemical hapten exposure. Using its own MiXCR run on the RACE reads, TCRdb lists one record per CDR3 protein. The table lists about 42,000 distinct CDR3 sequences, approximately 9% of them singletons. Time point defined: patch test 2, 6 weeks after DPC sensitization. Treatment of the sample: therapeutic diphenylcyclopropenone sensitization with weekly scalp DPC. This sample comprised whole blood, obtained in connection with sensitization to the hapten diphenylcyclopropenone (DPC). Receptor source: a woman aged 35 to 49 with alopecia areata. Some clones in this sample may be carry-over from other donors' samples.

This clonotype has only a few counts. The genes are TRBV9 and TRBJ1-3, with TRBD1 matching 8 bases. Looked up from germline, CDR1 is SGDLS and CDR2 is YYNGEE. Unmatched junction bases numbered 5, after V lost 3 bases and J lost 0 bases. CDR3 length equals 16 residues. The CDR3 sequence: CASSARQGSSGNTIYF. CDR3 nucleotide sequence: TGTGCCAGCAGCGCCCGACAGGGGTCCTCTGGAAACACCATATATTTT. The full variable domain, its missing parts supplied by reference TRBV9 and TRBJ1-3, is DSGVTQTPKHLITATGQRVTLRCSPRSGDLSVYWYQQSLDQGLQFLIQYYNGEERAKGNILERFSAQQFPDLHSELNLSSLELGDSALYFCASSARQGSSGNTIYFGEGSWLTVV.

This clonotype was observed at least ten times. V and J are TRBV4-1 and TRBJ1-1, with 8 bases matching TRBD1. The CDR3 has 14 residues. Looked up from germline, CDR1 is MGHRA and CDR2 is YSYEKL. Germline trimming cut 4 bases from V and 6 bases from J; bases unmatched to any gene: 7. The CDR3, as DNA: TGCGCCAGCAGCCGGACGACAGGGGCAGCTGAAGCTTTCTTT. Translation gives CASSRTTGAAEAFF.

The CDR3 reads CASSQAQGVAKNIQYF. In DNA form, the CDR3 reads TGTGCCAGCAGCCAAGCTCAGGGGGTAGCCAAAAACATTCAGTACTTC. V gene TRBV4-2 combines with J gene TRBJ2-4; TRBD1 matches 7 bases. CDR3 length: 16 amino acids. CDR1 is LGHNA, CDR2 YNFKEQ, per germline. V shed 1 base, J shed 0 bases, and the junction held 3 bases outside the gene matches.

This clonotype was recorded at least ten times. This chain joins TRBV2 and TRBJ1-1; D call uncertain. The CDR3 has 16 amino acids. The germline CDR1 and CDR2 sequences are SNHLY and FYNNEI. V was shortened by 3 bases and J by 0 bases, with 14 bases between the two germline ends. In DNA, the CDR3 is TGTGCCAGCAGTGAGGAATGGGCTTCCATGAACACTGAAGCTTTCTTT. Amino acids: CASSEEWASMNTEAFF.

In its sample, this clonotype was seen many times. The V gene is TRBV6-6, the J gene TRBJ2-1; D not certain. The CDR3 runs 14 residues. The V gene's germline CDR1 is MNHNY and CDR2 SVGAGI (reference sequence). Trimming left V 4 bases short and J 3 bases short, with 10 bases between. CDR3 in DNA: TGTGCCAGCAGTTTGCCCGGATTCTACAATGAGCAGTTCTTC. It translates to CASSLPGFYNEQFF.

At least ten counts were recorded for this clonotype. The chain joins TRBV5-1 to TRBJ1-1, with D perhaps matching TRBD1 (5 bases). Trimming cost V 5 bases and J 0 bases, with 14 bases left between them. The CDR3 contains 15 residues. Germline V gene lookup returns CDR1 SGHRS and CDR2 YFSETQ. The CDR3 sequence: CASSSSGALNTEAFF. The CDR3 DNA follows: TGCGCCAGCAGTAGTTCCGGGGCCTTGAACACTGAAGCTTTCTTT.

This clonotype was recorded many times. The chain joins TRBV12-3 or TRBV12-4 to TRBJ2-5, with D hard to call. Trimming shortened V by 3 bases and J by 1 base, and 3 bases separated the two germline ends. The CDR3 extends over 12 amino acids. In nucleotides, the CDR3 is TGTGCCAGCAGTTTTAGCCAAGAGACCCAGTACTTC. As protein: CASSFSQETQYF.

This clonotype was seen many times. V and J are TRBV27 and TRBJ1-6; the D is unclear. This CDR3 spans 13 amino acids. The V end was cut by 3 bases, the J end by 10 bases, with 10 bases between. The germline V gene encodes CDR1 MNHEY and CDR2 SMNVEV (reference sequence). CDR3 bases: TGTGCCAGCAGTTTTAGGGAGCGCTCACCCCTCCACTTT. Its translation is CASSFRERSPLHF.

This clonotype was observed at least ten times. V and J are TRBV4-1 and TRBJ2-1; 8 bases agree with TRBD2. The length of the CDR3 is 18 residues. In germline, CDR1 is MGHRA, CDR2 YSYEKL. V was clipped by 6 bases and J by 0 bases; unmatched bases: 13. For the CDR3, the DNA is TGCGCCAGCAGTCCGCCCCCGACCGGGACTAGCTCCTACAATGAGCAGTTCTTC. This encodes CASSPPPTGTSSYNEQFF.

This clonotype has a handful of counts. The V gene is TRBV5-1, the J gene TRBJ2-5; D uncertain. The CDR3 spans 15 residues. V was clipped by 1 base and J by 1 base, with 11 bases between them. Germline assignment: CDR1 SGHRS and CDR2 YFSETQ. The CDR3 reads CASSLRASLQETQYF. CDR3 bases: TGCGCCAGCAGCTTGAGGGCCAGCCTCCAAGAGACCCAGTACTTC.